The entry that follows covers one T cell receptor beta chain sequence. The data were taken from a study of T-cell reconstitution after alpha-beta-depleted transplantation in children. Preparing the TCRbeta library involved the use of unique molecular identifiers. A single record per CDR3 protein comes from TCRdb applying MiXCR to the PCR reads. The sample has about 120,000 distinct CDR3 sequences; 20% to 25% are singletons. The CDR3 is 18 amino acids. Trimming cost V 1 base and J 3 bases, with 21 bases left between them. Germline V CDR1 and CDR2: LNHNV, YYDKDF (reference sequence). The sample in question was PBMCs, mostly from graft donor cells, obtained 180 days after TCRalphabeta/CD19-depleted stem cell transplant. This chain joins TRBV15 and TRBJ1-1; maybe TRBD1 (5 bases). The clonotype was recovered from a male patient under 10 years old who had a stem cell transplant for chronic granulomatous disease, so the T cells may come from the graft donor. The CDR3 DNA is TGTGCCACCAGCAGAGTTCCCGGGCCCTGGAAACAGGACACTGAAGCTTTCTTT. Protein product: CATSRVPGPWKQDTEAFF.